The present T cell receptor (beta chain) was sequenced within a study of patients and donors after allogeneic stem cell transplantation. A single record per CDR3 protein comes from TCRdb applying MiXCR to the RT-PCR reads. The profile shows tens of thousands of distinct CDR3 sequences, 26% of them singletons. Germline loops: CDR1 DFQATT, CDR2 SNEGSKA (reference sequence). J was trimmed by 4 bases and V by 6 bases; bases with no gene match: 5. The CDR3 is 12 residues long. The chain combines TRBV20-1 with TRBJ1-2; 7 bases are a match to TRBD1. The sequencing sample was made of blood, either unsorted or a sorted T cell fraction (not recorded which). This receptor was taken from a human donor who was either an allogeneic HSCT recipient or a stem cell or donor lymphocyte infusion donor (not recorded which). It is not recorded whose cells these are; they may come from a transplant donor. In DNA, the CDR3 is TGCAGTGCCACGGGACAGACCTATGGCTACACCTTC. Protein: CSATGQTYGYTF.